A single sample gave rise to the 11 T cell receptor beta chains below, sequenced in a study of cytotoxic CD8 clonotypes in ibrutinib-treated CLL. Profiling relied on immunoSEQ multiplex PCR, and the TCRdb table lists in-frame clones only, not all of them. The sample holds just over 65,000 clones, 68% seen once. Sequencing used PBMCs, obtained after 12 months of ibrutinib treatment. Source of these receptors: a human donor with chronic lymphocytic leukemia.

This chain connects TRBV28 to TRBJ2-7; D may correspond to TRBD1 or TRBD2 (5 bases each). Trimming took off 8 bases at V and 3 bases at J, with 14 bases between the two ends. CDR3 length: 13 residues. Per germline, CDR1 MDHEN and CDR2 SYDVKM. This CDR3 reads CASDSRDGYEQYF. CDR3 nucleotides: TGTGCCAGCGATAGCCGGGACGGCTACGAGCAGTACTTC.

CDR3: CASSIDRENTGELFF. The CDR3 DNA follows: TGTGCCAGCAGCATAGACAGGGAGAACACCGGGGAGCTGTTTTTT. This chain links TRBV9 with TRBJ2-2, with TRBD1 identical over 7 bases. Germline V CDR1 and CDR2: SGDLS, YYNGEE. J lost 1 base, V lost 4 bases, and 4 bases had no gene match. CDR3 length equals 15 residues.

Relative to its sample, this clone is medium-sized. The CDR3: CASSLSDTEAFF. The CDR3 DNA reads as TGTGCCAGCAGCTTATCGGATACCGAAGCTTTCTTT. This chain uses TRBV7-9 with TRBJ1-1, with D unclear. V lost 2 bases and J lost 8, with 9 bases in between. CDR3 length equals 12 residues. The germline V gene has CDR1 SEHNR and CDR2 FQNEAQ (reference sequence).

The chain joins TRBV2 to TRBJ1-1; 8 bases map to TRBD1. V shed 5 bases and J 0 bases; nucleotides not matched to a gene: 2. CDR3 length equals 14 residues. CDR1 and CDR2 from the germline V gene are SNHLY and FYNNEI. CDR3 nucleotides: TGTGCCAGCAGTATACAGGGGGTGAACACTGAAGCTTTCTTT. Residues: CASSIQGVNTEAFF.

The rearrangement joins TRBV6-1 to TRBJ1-4, with D possibly being TRBD1 (5 bases). Germline V gene lookup returns CDR1 MNHNS and CDR2 SASEGT. With 3 bases removed from V and 6 bases from J, the gap between germline ends came to 23 bases. CDR3 length: 18 residues. The CDR3 nucleotides are TGTGCCAGCAGTGATGACGAGACAGTCTGGGGTTTGGATGAAAAACTGTTTTTT. Its protein is CASSDDETVWGLDEKLFF.

This chain joins TRBV6-6 and TRBJ2-1; TRBD1 matches 7 bases. Germline V CDR1 and CDR2: MNHNY, SVGAGI (reference sequence). After removal of 2 bases from V and 5 bases from J, the junction contained 6 bases not matched to a gene. The CDR3 loop spans 15 amino acids. CDR3: CASSYPTGLDNEQFF. CDR3 DNA sequence: TGTGCCAGCAGTTACCCGACAGGGCTGGACAATGAGCAGTTCTTC.

The chain is built from TRBV9 and TRBJ2-3, with 7 bases matching TRBD1. The ends lost 4 bases at V and 2 bases at J; junction bases unmatched: 7. This CDR3 contains 15 residues. Germline V gene lookup returns CDR1 SGDLS and CDR2 YYNGEE. Here the CDR3 reads CASSPWTGSTDTQYF. CDR3 DNA sequence: TGTGCCAGCAGCCCCTGGACAGGATCCACAGATACGCAGTATTTT.

Of note for this clone: Additional DNA sequences in this sample encode the identical CDR3. V is TRBV7-6 and J is TRBJ1-1; 12 bases line up with TRBD1. The CDR3 runs to 15 residues. The J segment lost 5 bases and the V segment lost 6 bases, leaving 7 bases of the junction unmatched. Germline V gene data show CDR1 as SGHVS and CDR2 as FNYEAQ. CDR3 nucleotides: TGTGCCAGCAGTCGGGACAGGGGGCTTTGGACTGAAGCTTTCTTT. Protein product: CASSRDRGLWTEAFF.

The chain has TRBV6-5 and TRBJ1-1; the D gene is possibly TRBD1 (5 bases). The ends were cut back, 0 bases at V and 1 base at J, with 9 bases in the middle. Per germline, CDR1 MNHEY and CDR2 SVGAGI. The CDR3 runs 15 residues. The CDR3 spells CASSYSEGRNTEAFF. The CDR3 DNA reads TGTGCCAGCAGTTACTCCGAGGGGCGGAACACTGAAGCTTTCTTT.

The chain uses TRBV6-5 and TRBJ2-1; D possibly corresponds to TRBD1 (6 bases). The CDR3 runs 14 residues. Germline V CDR1 and CDR2: MNHEY, SVGAGI. Trimming removed 10 bases at V and 7 bases at J, with 20 bases between. CDR3 residues: CATSRDTRLNEQFF. The DNA of the CDR3 is TGTGCCACCTCCCGGGACACCCGTCTAAATGAGCAGTTCTTC.

This sequence joins TRBV28 and TRBJ1-1; D perhaps matches TRBD1 (5 bases). This CDR3 has 14 residues. V lost 11 bases and J 3 bases, leaving 19 bases between the germline ends. Germline values: CDR1 MDHEN, CDR2 SYDVKM. The CDR3 loop reads CAPRGAAGDTEAFF. The CDR3 DNA follows: TGTGCCCCCCGTGGGGCGGCTGGGGACACTGAAGCTTTCTTT.